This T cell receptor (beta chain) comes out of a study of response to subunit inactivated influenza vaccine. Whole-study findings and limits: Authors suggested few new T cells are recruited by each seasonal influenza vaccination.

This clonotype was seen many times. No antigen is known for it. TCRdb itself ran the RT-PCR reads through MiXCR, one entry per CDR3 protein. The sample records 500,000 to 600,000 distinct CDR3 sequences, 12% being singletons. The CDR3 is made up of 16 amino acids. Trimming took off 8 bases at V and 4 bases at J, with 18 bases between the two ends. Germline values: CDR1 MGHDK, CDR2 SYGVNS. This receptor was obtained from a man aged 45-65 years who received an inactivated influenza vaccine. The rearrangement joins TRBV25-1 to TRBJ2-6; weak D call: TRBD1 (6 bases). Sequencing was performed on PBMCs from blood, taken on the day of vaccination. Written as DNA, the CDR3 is TGTGCCAGCTCCGCCGACAGGCCTAGGGGGGCCAACGTCCTGACTTTC. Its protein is CASSADRPRGANVLTF.